The clone carrying this TCR beta chain has a single count. Its matching antigen is unknown. The germline V gene has CDR1 LNHDA and CDR2 SQIVND (reference sequence). The CDR3 sequence is 14 residues long. V lost 5 bases to trimming and J lost 1 base; unmatched junction nucleotides: 4. The sample belongs to a study of T cell responses to AZD1222 COVID-19 vaccine. Looking at the study overall: Second-dose recipients at about 4 or about 12 weeks were treated as one pooled group.

Whole-study results and caveats: At baseline, seropositivity was found in only a handful of AZD1222 recipients. Females outnumbered males among donors, who were mostly white British; clonal diversity was possibly underestimated.

Generated by immunoSEQ multiplex PCR, the TCRdb table keeps only in-frame clones and is missing some. The sample lists over 110,000 clones, 70% to 90% occurring once. Sequences were derived from peripheral blood, sampled on day 0 of AZD1222 vaccination. The origin of this receptor is an adult in good health. The rearrangement uses TRBV19 and TRBJ2-5; 7 bases fit TRBD1. This CDR3 is CASSATGVQETQYF. CDR3 in DNA: TGTGCCAGTAGTGCTACAGGGGTCCAAGAGACCCAGTACTTC.